This T cell receptor (beta chain) was documented in a study of T cells in Graves' hyperthyroidism and ophthalmopathy. Broader study findings: Ophthalmopathy and stable hyperthyroidism were separated by a 13 V-J model.

Using RNA transcripts as the source, TCR beta CDR3 regions were amplified. HTBI primers were used for first-round RT-PCR of the TCR CDR3. TCRdb recomputed calls from the multiplex PCR reads with MiXCR, one row per CDR3 protein. The sample has roughly 740,000 distinct CDR3 sequences; less than 20% are singletons. The germline V gene encodes CDR1 MDHEN and CDR2 SYDVKM. The CDR3 contains 16 residues. Trimming removed 6 bases from V and 4 bases from J, with 21 bases in between. This clonotype has a count of ten or more. The antigen is not known. Sequenced material: blood. This sequence joins TRBV28 and TRBJ1-1; tentative D call: TRBD1 (6 bases). The clonotype was recovered from a man younger than 35 with Graves' hyperthyroidism. The CDR3 region is CASSRRDRGLGTEAFF. CDR3 sequence (DNA): TGTGCCAGCAGCCGAAGGGACCGGGGGCTTGGCACTGAAGCTTTCTTT.